The 32 T cell receptor beta chains below come from one sample, sequenced in a study of blood T cell repertoires in COVID-19 (TCRdb year 2020). Library construction relied on the immunoSEQ multiplex PCR assay. In its TCRdb copy, this immuneACCESS table keeps in-frame sequences only and misses some clones. Where compared with another copy, unresolved V genes explain less than half of these, and the others have no known cause. This sample gives roughly 300,000 clones in total; around four fifths of them show up just once. The top ten hold about 1.2% of the sample. Sequencing was done on a sample of peripheral blood. The receptor source for this set is a woman between 45 and 65 years old with acute or convalescent COVID-19.

A single count supports this clone. This chain joins TRBV10-1 and TRBJ2-7; D is perhaps TRBD1 (6 bases). V dropped 6 bases and J dropped 3 bases, with 15 bases sitting between them. Germline assignment: CDR1 WNHNN and CDR2 SYGVQD (reference sequence). The CDR3 runs 14 residues. CDR3 sequence: CASSGLSGDYEQYF. In DNA, the CDR3 is TGCGCCAGCAGCGGATTATCAGGGGACTACGAGCAGTACTTC.

J is TRBJ1-1 and V is TRBV3-1 (or the pseudogene TRBV3-2), with D tentatively TRBD1 (6 bases). The CDR3 runs 21 residues. Germline CDR1 and CDR2: LGHDT and YNNKEL (reference sequence). The V and J ends lost 0 bases and 4 bases respectively, with 30 bases between them. The chain's CDR3 is CASSQDLRTAKKSTYGTEAFF. The CDR3 DNA follows: TGTGCCAGCAGCCAAGATCTTAGGACAGCGAAAAAGTCCACATATGGCACTGAAGCTTTCTTT.

The rearrangement links TRBV20-1 to TRBJ2-7; 8 nucleotides agree with TRBD1. The V gene's germline CDR1 is DFQATT and CDR2 SNEGSKA (reference sequence). V trimming: 6 bases; J trimming: 11 bases; junction bases outside the gene matches: 9. The CDR3 runs 11 residues. The CDR3 sequence: CSASQGGAKYV. CDR3 nucleotides: TGCAGTGCGTCACAGGGGGGTGCGAAGTACGTC.

This rearrangement joins TRBV2 to TRBJ1-5, with 7 nucleotides matching TRBD1. The CDR3 totals 16 residues. The germline gives CDR1 SNHLY, CDR2 FYNNEI. Germline trimming cut 7 bases from V and 7 bases from J; bases unmatched to any gene: 16. CDR3 amino acids: CASIDGDRSLGQPQHF. The CDR3 DNA reads TGTGCCAGCATCGACGGGGACAGAAGTCTCGGGCAGCCCCAGCATTTT.

This clone was detected only a few times. The rearrangement links TRBV11-2 to TRBJ1-1; 8 bases map to TRBD1. Germline CDR1 and CDR2: SGHAT and FQNNGV. V gave up 4 bases and J gave up 10 bases; unmatched junction bases: 8. This CDR3 is 13 amino acids long. As DNA, the CDR3 is TGTGCCAGCAGCTCAGGGGGCCGCTTGGGAGCTTTCTTT. It codes for CASSSGGRLGAFF.

The rearrangement links TRBV7-2 to TRBJ2-7; D unclear. Trimming left V 5 bases short and J 0 bases short, with 11 bases between. CDR3 length: 14 amino acids. Germline CDR1 and CDR2: SGHTA and FQGNSA. DNA of the CDR3: TGTGCCAGCAGCCGCGGCCTGTACTCCTACGAGCAGTACTTC. Translated: CASSRGLYSYEQYF.

The CDR3 protein is CASSSWSGYTF. In DNA, the CDR3 is TGTGCCAGCAGCTCTTGGAGTGGCTACACCTTC. The rearrangement links TRBV3-1 (or the pseudogene TRBV3-2) to TRBJ1-2, with D uncertain. The germline CDR1 and CDR2 sequences are LGHDT and YNNKEL (reference sequence). This CDR3 region has 11 residues. V was pared by 5 bases and J by 7 bases, with 8 bases between.

The rearrangement links TRBV3-1 (or the pseudogene TRBV3-2) to TRBJ2-1, with a tentative D call TRBD2 (6 bases). The germline V gene encodes CDR1 LGHDT and CDR2 YNNKEL (reference sequence). The length of the CDR3 is 15 residues. Trimming pared 1 base from V and 9 bases from J, leaving 16 bases between. CDR3 sequence reads: CASSQVGLGSSEQFF. The CDR3 nucleotides are TGTGCCAGCAGCCAAGTGGGACTTGGCTCCAGTGAGCAGTTCTTC.

The table lists this clone with a count of one. The CDR3 coding sequence is TGTGCCAGCAGCCGACGTACAGGGTCAGATACGCAGTATTTT. This gives the protein CASSRRTGSDTQYF. V is TRBV11-3 and J is TRBJ2-3; a weak D match, TRBD1 (6 bases). From germline, CDR1 is SGHNT and CDR2 YENEEA. The CDR3 is 14 amino acids. V was cut by 5 bases and J by 4 bases, with 13 bases left in between.

The CDR3 DNA sequence: TGTGCCAGCAGCTTGGTTTACGGCTATGGCTACACCTTC. This sequence encodes CASSLVYGYGYTF. The V and J genes are TRBV5-8 and TRBJ1-2; D remains ambiguous. This CDR3 has 13 amino acids. Germline loops: CDR1 SGHTS, CDR2 YDEGEE. V was pared by 0 bases and J by 4 bases, with 7 bases between.

This chain connects TRBV19 to TRBJ2-7, with a weak D call TRBD2 (6 bases). Germline V lookup: CDR1 LNHDA, CDR2 SQIVND (reference sequence). V was trimmed by 4 bases and J by 2 bases, leaving 9 bases between them. This CDR3 is built from 13 residues. The CDR3 protein is CASSTSAPYEQYF. Here the CDR3 DNA reads TGTGCCAGTAGTACTAGCGCACCCTACGAGCAGTACTTC.

The V and J genes are TRBV7-9 and TRBJ2-5, with 8 bases fitting TRBD2. Germline V gene data show CDR1 as SEHNR and CDR2 as FQNEAQ (reference sequence). The J segment lost 3 bases and the V segment lost 4 bases, leaving 19 bases of the junction unmatched. The CDR3 has 19 amino acids. The CDR3 nucleotides read TGTGCCAGCAGCTCGACAACTTCTTCCAGCGGGAGAGCGGAAGAGACCCAGTACTTC. This encodes CASSSTTSSSGRAEETQYF.

This chain uses TRBV11-2 with TRBJ1-2; TRBD1 is a possible D gene (6 bases). From germline, CDR1 is SGHAT and CDR2 FQNNGV. This CDR3 is built from 15 residues. Deletions cut 5 bases from V and 0 bases from J, with 13 bases between. CDR3 amino acids: CASSMLDSPNYGYTF. The CDR3 DNA follows: TGTGCCAGCAGCATGCTGGACAGTCCTAACTATGGCTACACCTTC. The full variable domain, in which reference TRBV11-2 and TRBJ1-2 provide the parts outside the CDR3, is EAGVAQSPRYKIIEKRQSVAFWCNPISGHATLYWYQQILGQGPKLLIQFQNNGVVDDSQLPKDRFSAERLKGVDSTLKIQPAKLEDSAVYLCASSMLDSPNYGYTFGSGTRLTVV.

The CDR3 loop is CASSLGSDRAEAFF. In DNA, the CDR3 is TGTGCCAGCAGTTTAGGATCCGACAGGGCCGAAGCTTTCTTT. The V gene is TRBV27, the J gene TRBJ1-1, with 7 nucleotides matching TRBD1. Unmatched junction bases numbered 8, after V lost 2 bases and J lost 8 bases. This CDR3 contains 14 residues. Germline loops: CDR1 MNHEY, CDR2 SMNVEV (reference sequence).

The V and J genes are TRBV18 and TRBJ1-2; 10 nucleotides match TRBD1. The CDR3 is 15 residues long. Germline V gene sequence: CDR1 KGHSH, CDR2 LQKENI. The junction had 6 bases not matched to a gene; V was cut back by 6 bases and J by 2 bases. CDR3 coding DNA: TGTGCCAGCTCCCCGGGACAGGGGTTAAACTATGGCTACACCTTC. It specifies CASSPGQGLNYGYTF.

The gene calls are TRBV7-2 and TRBJ1-1; D not certain. The CDR3 loop spans 15 amino acids. CDR1 is SGHTA, CDR2 FQGNSA, per germline. V lost 3 bases, J lost 5 bases, and 16 bases lay in between. The CDR3, as DNA: TGTGCCAGCAGCTTCCGGGGAGGGCGGAGTACTGAAGCTTTCTTT. It yields the protein CASSFRGGRSTEAFF.

As concerns this clone: Compared with germline, one end of the junction differs, possibly owing to a read error. V is TRBV5-4 and J is TRBJ2-5; the match to TRBD1 covers 9 bases. This CDR3 spans 15 amino acids. Germline assignment: CDR1 SGHNT and CDR2 YYREEE (reference sequence). CDR3 region: CASSLGTGSRETQYF. The CDR3 DNA sequence: TGTGCCAGCAGTTTGGGGACAGGGAGTCGCGAGACCCAGTACTTC.

This sequence joins TRBV29-1 and TRBJ1-1; D is unclear. Trimming stripped 3 bases from V and 7 bases from J, with 15 bases between. This CDR3 contains 13 residues. Germline V CDR1 and CDR2: SQVTM, ANQGSEA. CDR3 DNA sequence: TGCAGCGTTGATACCGGTGTGGTTCGTGAAGCTTTCTTT. It translates to CSVDTGVVREAFF.

This chain uses TRBV7-9 with TRBJ1-2, with D hard to call. The CDR3 has 11 residues. Trimming pared 7 bases from V and 8 bases from J, leaving 11 bases between. Germline assignment: CDR1 SEHNR and CDR2 FQNEAQ (reference sequence). The CDR3 DNA reads as TGTGCCAGCACCGTCTTCGAGGGCTACACCTTC. It yields the protein CASTVFEGYTF.

This chain connects TRBV6-5 to TRBJ2-7; 7 nucleotides align to TRBD2. V shed 5 bases, J shed 7 bases, and the junction held 5 bases outside the gene matches. Germline CDR1 reads MNHEY; CDR2 reads SVGAGI. CDR3 length equals 12 residues. The CDR3 sequence is CASSTGGREQYF. The CDR3 bases are TGTGCCAGCAGTACGGGGGGTCGGGAGCAGTACTTC.

The rearrangement links TRBV6-2 or TRBV6-3 to TRBJ2-7; a possible D gene is TRBD1 (5 bases). CDR1 and CDR2 from the germline V gene are MNHEY and SVGEGT. The CDR3 totals 14 residues. Trimming shortened V by 5 bases and J by 3 bases, and 14 bases separated the two germline ends. The CDR3 protein is CASSLPDRFYEQYV. DNA for the CDR3: TGTGCCAGCAGTCTACCCGACAGATTCTACGAGCAGTACGTC.

The chain combines TRBV5-6 with TRBJ2-7; TRBD1 is a possible D gene (6 bases). Trimming removed 1 base at V and 3 bases at J, with 8 bases between. The CDR3 has 13 amino acids. Germline V lookup: CDR1 SGHDT, CDR2 YYEEEE. The CDR3 DNA reads TGTGCCAGCAGCTTGCAGGGGTTCTACGAGCAGTACGTC. It yields the protein CASSLQGFYEQYV.

This sequence joins TRBV6-1 and TRBJ1-1, with 7 bases aligning to TRBD1. Trimming cost V 2 bases and J 5 bases; bases outside gene matches: 5. The CDR3 loop spans 14 amino acids. Germline CDR1 is MNHNS and CDR2 is SASEGT. The CDR3 region has the DNA TGTGCCAGCAGTGAAACGGACAGGAGGACTGAAGCTTTCTTT. Protein sequence: CASSETDRRTEAFF.

This sequence joins TRBV6-4 and TRBJ1-5, with TRBD1 identical over 8 bases. Germline loops: CDR1 MRHNA, CDR2 SNTAGT. The CDR3 has 12 residues. V lost 7 bases, J lost 7 bases, and 3 bases stayed unmatched. Here the CDR3 reads CASTQGAQPQHF. The CDR3 DNA reads as TGTGCCAGCACCCAGGGGGCCCAGCCCCAGCATTTT.

The chain couples TRBV5-4 to TRBJ1-3; D is perhaps TRBD1 (5 bases). This CDR3 region has 14 residues. The germline V gene encodes CDR1 SGHNT and CDR2 YYREEE (reference sequence). The V end lost 4 bases, the J end lost 4 bases, and 12 bases lay between the germline ends. CDR3 amino acids: CASSKGAAGNTIYF. For the CDR3, the DNA is TGTGCCAGCAGCAAAGGGGCGGCAGGAAACACCATATATTTT.

This clone was seen only a few times. The genes are TRBV9 and TRBJ2-7; 9 positions match TRBD2. The CDR3 extends over 15 amino acids. Per the germline V gene, CDR1 is SGDLS and CDR2 is YYNGEE. After removal of 0 bases from V and 5 bases from J, the junction contained 6 bases not matched to a gene. The CDR3 sequence is CASSVAASGTHEQYF. CDR3 nucleotide sequence: TGTGCCAGCAGCGTAGCAGCTAGCGGGACCCACGAGCAGTACTTC.

The V call is TRBV5-1, the J call TRBJ1-1; 10 nucleotides line up with TRBD1. Germline V gene data show CDR1 as SGHRS and CDR2 as YFSETQ. The length of the CDR3 is 15 residues. V dropped 1 base and J dropped 6; count of bases not matched to a gene: 6. This CDR3 reads CASSLRQGAGAEAFF. The DNA of the CDR3 is TGCGCCAGCAGCTTGCGACAGGGGGCCGGGGCTGAAGCTTTCTTT.

The V gene is TRBV4-3, the J gene TRBJ1-1; TRBD1 might be the D (5 bases). The length of the CDR3 is 14 residues. From germline, CDR1 is LGHNA and CDR2 YSLEER. The V and J ends lost 0 bases and 7 bases respectively, with 12 bases between them. The CDR3 bases are TGCGCCAGCAGCCAAGATCACGGGACTAATGAAGCTTTCTTT. This encodes CASSQDHGTNEAFF.

This clone is a singleton in its sample. This chain links TRBV7-2 with TRBJ1-2, with a possible D match to TRBD1 (6 bases). The CDR3 has 14 amino acids. Germline V gives CDR1 SGHTA, CDR2 FQGNSA. V lost 2 bases and J 4 bases, leaving 11 bases between the germline ends. As DNA, the CDR3 is TGTGCCAGCAGCTTAAAGACAGGAGTCTATGGCTACACCTTC. It yields the protein CASSLKTGVYGYTF.

This clone showed up just once. The chain couples TRBV5-5 to TRBJ2-7; 10 bases agree with TRBD2. V was pared by 3 bases and J by 7 bases, with 10 bases of the junction left unmatched. Germline V gene data show CDR1 as SGHKS and CDR2 as YYEKEE (reference sequence). The CDR3 has 15 amino acids. The CDR3 nucleotides read TGTGCCAGCAGCTCGCTAGCGGGAGCAACAGGAGAGCAGTACTTC. It codes for CASSSLAGATGEQYF. The variable domain in full, with the rest retrieved from reference TRBV5-5 and TRBJ2-7, is DAGVTQSPTHLIKTRGQQVTLRCSPISGHKSVSWYQQVLGQGPQFIFQYYEKEERGRGNFPDRFSARQFPNYSSELNVNALLLGDSALYLCASSSLAGATGEQYFGPGTRLTVT.

The J gene is TRBJ2-2, the V gene TRBV19, with D possibly TRBD2 on 6 matching bases. The CDR3 extends over 13 amino acids. The V end lost 6 bases, the J end lost 4 bases, and 9 bases lay between the germline ends. Germline V lookup: CDR1 LNHDA, CDR2 SQIVND (reference sequence). CDR3 nucleotide sequence: TGTGCCAGTAGGCGGGGAGGCACCGGGGAGCTGTTTTTT. It codes for CASRRGGTGELFF.

The V gene is TRBV7-9, the J gene TRBJ2-2, with D possibly being TRBD2 (5 bases). Trimming took 1 base from V and 3 from J, leaving 12 bases between them. This CDR3 is 16 amino acids long. CDR1 SEHNR and CDR2 FQNEAQ come from the germline V gene (reference sequence). CDR3 loop: CASSLGGPIHTGELFF. CDR3 nucleotide sequence: TGTGCCAGCAGCTTAGGAGGGCCGATTCACACCGGGGAGCTGTTTTTT. The whole variable domain, filled in from reference TRBV7-9 and TRBJ2-2, reads DTGVSQNPRHKITKRGQNVTFRCDPISEHNRLYWYRQTLGQGPEFLTYFQNEAQLEKSRLLSDRFSAERPKGSFSTLEIQRTEQGDSAMYLCASSLGGPIHTGELFFGEGSRLTVL.